The sequence of this TCR beta chain was determined in a study of T cell responses to AZD1222 COVID-19 vaccine. Here immunoSEQ multiplex PCR was the method, and the copy in TCRdb shows in-frame clones only, minus some. The repertoire includes some 140,000 clones, roughly 85% of them detected once, and 6.5% to 8.5% sits in the top ten. The CDR3 length is 15 residues. Germline V CDR1 and CDR2: LNHDA, SQIVND (reference sequence). The ends were cut back, 7 bases at V and 3 bases at J, with 16 bases in the middle. The chain uses TRBV19 and TRBJ1-5; the D is unclear. This receptor was obtained from an adult who received the MenACWY meningococcal vaccine as a control. Sequenced here: peripheral blood, sampled 28 days after the second dose of the MenACWY control vaccine. CDR3 loop: CASTNFAGYNQPQHF. The CDR3 bases are TGTGCCAGTACTAATTTCGCAGGATACAATCAGCCCCAGCATTTT.